Shown below are 3 T cell receptor beta chains from a single sample sequenced in a study of identifying expanded T cells in peripheral blood. Using immunoSEQ multiplex PCR, the repertoire was profiled, and TCRdb retains in-frame clones only, with some absent. The sample lists about 110,000 clones, around nine tenths seen once, with approximately 16% in the top ten. Material: blood. The source of these receptors is a person aged 18 to 70 in good health.

The chain employs TRBV7-2 and TRBJ1-2, with D possibly TRBD1 on 6 matching bases. The CDR3 sequence is 14 residues long. Between the trimmed V and J ends, which lost 5 bases and 5 bases, there was a span of 15 bases. CDR1 SGHTA and CDR2 FQGNSA come from the germline V gene. The CDR3: CASSRPGHQYGYTF. Written as DNA, the CDR3 is TGTGCCAGCAGCCGACCGGGACACCAATATGGCTACACCTTC.

This clone turned up a few times. The chain has TRBV2 and TRBJ2-7; either TRBD1 or TRBD2 may fit D (5 bases each). Per germline, CDR1 SNHLY and CDR2 FYNNEI. CDR3 size: 14 residues. Trimming shortened V by 3 bases and J by 0 bases, and 9 bases separated the two germline ends. The CDR3 bases are TGTGCCAGCAGTGAGGCAGGGACCTCCTACGAGCAGTACTTC. Its protein is CASSEAGTSYEQYF.

The chain recombines TRBV19 with TRBJ1-5, with D unresolved. Looked up from germline, CDR1 is LNHDA and CDR2 is SQIVND (reference sequence). The CDR3 totals 16 residues. V gave up 6 bases and J gave up 3 bases, with 18 bases separating them. The CDR3 bases are TGTGCCAGTAGCCCCGGTTACAGCTCCTTCAATCAGCCCCAGCATTTT. Protein: CASSPGYSSFNQPQHF.